The sample holds a few counts of the clone carrying this TCR beta chain. Its target is unknown. One entry per CDR3 protein results from TCRdb running MiXCR on the reads. The sample consists of approximately 730,000 distinct CDR3 sequences, 33% of them appearing once. This sample is part of a study of T cell repertoires in cytomegalovirus infection. Study-level background: It was recently identified HLA-C-restricted and well-studied HLA-B-restricted CMV epitopes that the study used. A matching HLA type, together with CMV infection, was signaled by public TCR beta signatures. Study observations and caveats: Clonotypes of TCR beta that were HLA-C-restricted and CMV-specific dominated the ex vivo response.

The CDR3 has 15 residues. V trimming: 5 bases; J trimming: 7 bases; junction bases outside the gene matches: 8. Germline assignment: CDR1 SGHAT and CDR2 FQNNGV. The material was cultured PBMCs, obtained from culture after CMV antigen stimulation. The rearrangement links TRBV11-2 to TRBJ1-4; TRBD1 aligns across 9 bases. The clonotype comes from a human donor in good health (CMV status not recorded). Some clones in this sample may be carry-over from other donors' samples. CDR3 in amino acids: CASSPIGTGSEKLFF. The CDR3 DNA reads TGTGCCAGCAGCCCTATCGGGACAGGGAGTGAAAAACTGTTTTTT.